The following is a TCR beta chain sequence with its context. Its antigen is not yet known. No base quality information exists; no much larger clone differs at one position. This sample is drawn from a study of cytomegalovirus exposure and HLA in healthy donors (dated by TCRdb to the late 2010s). Describing the broader study: An earlier analysis of several hundred of the donors reported about 250 Gb of sequence data and around 120 million unique TCR beta sequences from about 200 million T cells. Approximately 310 gigabases of sequencing data and around 87 million unique TCR sequences were included in an early release covering roughly 600 HLA-typed donors. Of the 398 genotyped donors, approximately 83% fell in the genetic ancestry cluster associated with self-reported Caucasian donors. The study aimed to test whether cataloging public T cell receptors could reveal signatures of past pathogen exposure. The study profiled the T cell repertoires of about 640 subjects by immunosequencing and related them to cytomegalovirus serostatus. Besides the first cohort of about 730 subjects, a separate validation cohort made up of 120 or so different subjects was used. To predict cytomegalovirus infection status, the study brought together high-throughput TCR immunosequencing, statistical association of individual TCRs with disease status, and machine learning. In a later analysis, previously published TCR beta repertoires from several hundred donors were re-analyzed and high-resolution HLA genotyping was added so that TCR occurrence patterns could be studied. Rather than using new phenotypic data, the later analysis identified candidate immune exposures from TCR beta sequences and from how often those sequences occurred across donors. In an earlier analysis of roughly 540 of the donors, high-throughput TCR beta sequencing was used to judge whether each TCR beta V gene segment behaved as functional or pseudogenic. Donor age, sex, ethnicity and CMV serostatus were collected together with the repertoire data. A later genetic analysis used genome-wide SNP genotypes for about 65% of the 666 donors, treating that subset as a discovery cohort. Every discovery cohort repertoire had been produced on one sequencing platform. HLA typing included class I and class II loci at four-digit resolution. Typing coverage differed by locus: A, B, C, DRB1 and DQB1 were typed in roughly 629-640 donors, DQA1 in 522, DPA1 in approximately 610, and DPB1 in approximately 450. A few DR-DQ haplotypes were handled as single units for association and clustering because linkage in the cohort was strong. Among 300 to 500 genotyped donors of the cohort, an average of around 250,000 unique TCR beta nucleotide sequences was sequenced per donor, of which about 18% were non-productive. General conclusions and limits of the study: In vitro tests confirmed that a few of the cytomegalovirus-associated TCR beta chains recognize cytomegalovirus antigens. Because some donors lacked HLA typing at each locus, the association tests relied only on the typed subset. According to the authors, the approach could potentially be generalized to other disease states and immunological phenotypes. A group of highly shared sequence variants was considered likely to be a technical artifact of the sequencing pipeline. Assigning TCR associations to individual alleles was difficult when HLA alleles, especially DR and DQ, strongly co-occurred. For the cohort, immune exposure information was limited to CMV serostatus. According to a later analysis, TCR association rates differed among HLA loci, with DRB1 alleles showing the most associated TCRs and HLA-C alleles showing the fewest. An earlier analysis of 450 to 750 of the donors showed that most TCR beta V segments appeared in productive rearrangements either about 87% or about 30% of the time, which broadly matched IMGT annotations. Only TCR beta chains were sequenced in this cohort, and the absence of alpha or paired-chain data limited detectable features. The study listed 164 TCR beta chains as associated with cytomegalovirus. Linkage disequilibrium might explain the correlated functional status among segregating V segments, but an unknown experimental factor could not be excluded. Across donors, most TCR sequences were observed very rarely, whereas some public TCRs were present in many individuals. According to a later analysis, most CMV-associated TCR beta chains appeared to be HLA-restricted, and the HLA associations seemed to be driven largely by CMV exposure. A further reported finding was that TCR beta sequences accurately predicted the HLA-A and HLA-B alleles for most subjects in the first cohort. Sequencing depth was assumed to be roughly uniform across donors in the presence/absence analyses, though that assumption may not hold. The classifier was reported to diagnose cytomegalovirus status with high specificity and sensitivity in both the original cohort and the validation cohort. The earlier analysis of some 540 of the donors excluded roughly 17 rarely observed V segments, including chromosome 9 orphons, because counts were too low. According to a later analysis, parvovirus B19, influenza, CMV and Epstein-Barr virus appeared linked to several top co-occurrence clusters. A later analysis associated 16,951 TCR beta sequences with specific HLA alleles at a false discovery rate of 0.05. A later genetic analysis associated a missense DCLRE1C variant with V-gene and J-gene trimming of TCR beta chains, and an independent cohort replicated the association. In a later genetic analysis, fewer N-insertions in productive TCRs were reported among donors in an Asian-associated ancestry cluster than the roughly 700-donor mean. In a later analysis, HLA-associated TCR beta chains were found to be more clonally expanded and to have lower generation probabilities than equally common non-associated chains.

The cohort was made up of 650 to 700 healthy bone marrow donors. At the time of sampling, every cohort member was nominally healthy, though immune exposures that went unrecorded were likely present. The donor tested CMV seropositive, placing the donor among the roughly 300 seropositive members of the cohort. Every donor gave a peripheral blood sample, and the peripheral blood mononuclear cells from that sample were used for TCR beta sequencing. The Qiagen DNeasy Blood Extraction Kit was used to extract genomic DNA from the blood cell samples. Libraries were prepared through the immunoSEQ multiplex PCR assay. For the multiplex PCR, a mixture combining 60 forward primers for TCR Vbeta segments and 13 reverse primers for TCR Jbeta segments was used. The CDR3 region of rearranged TCR beta genes was amplified from genomic DNA by a multiplex PCR assay. The Illumina HiSeq System was used to sequence the amplified TCR beta libraries as 87-base-pair reads. In the authors' own workflow: In a later analysis, approximately 74 million unique TCR beta chains were counted across the 650 to 750 repertoires, and around 10 million of these chains were shared by at least two donors. Raw reads were error-corrected and collapsed into unique sequences by a nearest-neighbor algorithm in which closely related sequences were merged to remove PCR and sequencing errors. V, D and J gene segments were assigned by aligning CDR3 sequences to IMGT reference sequences. For a sequence to be retained, at least a six-nucleotide match to both a V gene segment and a J gene segment was required. Rearrangements were classified as productive when the CDR3 lacked stop codons and remained in frame with V and J, and all other rearrangements were classified as non-productive. CDR3 was defined according to IMGT convention as the region running from the second conserved V-encoded cysteine to the conserved J-encoded phenylalanine. The earlier analysis of 587 of the donors excluded any sequence lacking an unambiguous match to a single V gene segment. An earlier analysis of about 590 of the donors classified V segments as functional when productive rearrangements were above 56.7% and as segregating when the standard deviation between donors was above 5%. To diagnose cytomegalovirus status from the catalog of TCR beta chain sequences, a statistical classification framework was built. In a later analysis, TCR nucleotide sequences were compared against IMGT/GENE-DB human TR gene sequences so that V and J genes could be assigned. In a later analysis, CDR3 sequences and most-parsimonious VDJ recombination scenarios were assigned using the TCRdist pipeline. In a later analysis, each TCR beta chain was defined by its CDR3 amino acid sequence together with its V-gene family, and reads without a unique V-gene family were excluded. A later analysis removed several hundred highly shared, low-generation-probability nucleotide sequences to deal with suspected cross-contamination and a sequencing artifact. In a later analysis, a clonal expansion index for each public chain was calculated from normalized within-repertoire ranks of inferred template counts. In a later analysis, generation probabilities were computed with a VDJ recombination model fitted to out-of-frame rearrangements, and the resulting probabilities were checked against IGoR. In a later analysis, TCR-TCR, TCR-HLA and TCR-CMV co-occurrence was scored with hypergeometric tests, and a repertoire-size bias correction was applied to TCR pairs. In a later analysis, false discovery rates were estimated by permuting HLA or CMV assignments 20 times. In a later analysis, co-occurring TCRs were grouped with DBSCAN, and TCRdist sequence similarity was added when clustering was performed within HLA-allele-positive subsets. For co-occurrence clustering, repertoires with fewer than 30,000 or more than 120,000 public chains were excluded, along with a handful of repertoires with anomalous nucleotide sharing. TCRdb retrieved this table from immuneACCESS and kept in-frame rearrangements only. Not all clones are present; in checked studies, unresolved V genes account for under half, and no reason is known for the remainder. V, J and clone size were drawn from that table, and D and trimming were deduced from the DNA. The sample table holds roughly 140,000 clones, of which about three quarters were seen once. The ten largest make up nearly 7% of the sample.

The clonotype originates from a middle-aged man in good health and CMV-seropositive. The sample was PBMCs.

The CDR3: CASSLPTGNTEAFF. The nucleotide sequence reads TGTGCCAGCAGCCTCCCTACGGGGAACACTGAAGCTTTCTTT. The chain is assembled from TRBV4-2 and TRBJ1-1; the D gene assignment is ambiguous. The trim is 4 bases for V and 1 base for J, with a gap of 10 bases between the germline ends. Per the germline V gene, LGHNA is the CDR1 and YNFKEQ is the CDR2. The CDR3 starts with the cysteine, ends with the phenylalanine, and has 14 residues. The DNA shown is the 42-base CDR3, in frame from base 1.